This record covers a single T cell receptor beta chain. This record comes from a study of CD8 T cells in Susac syndrome. About 0.45 to 1 ug RNA was reverse transcribed with random hexamers. Via MiXCR, TCRdb re-called the immunoSEQ multiplex PCR reads, giving one row per CDR3 protein. The sample contains about 85,000 distinct CDR3 sequences, around 95% of which appear only once. The CDR3 runs 15 residues. V was trimmed by 0 bases and J by 5 bases, leaving 11 bases between them. CDR1 SQVTM and CDR2 ANQGSEA come from the germline V gene. The J gene is TRBJ2-6, the V gene TRBV29-1; D ambiguous. The receptor was derived from a human donor with Susac syndrome. The sequenced sample consisted of CD8+ T cells from PBMCs. CDR3 in amino acids: CSVEDRRNWANVLTF. The CDR3 DNA follows: TGCAGCGTTGAAGATAGGCGTAACTGGGCCAACGTCCTGACTTTC.